A single sample gave rise to the 25 T cell receptor beta chains below, sequenced in a study of lymphopenia after photon versus proton radiotherapy. The assay was immunoSEQ multiplex PCR, and TCRdb's table has in-frame clones only and misses some. The table lists fewer than 65,000 clones, around 88% of them singletons. The source was peripheral blood, collected from a patient treated with photon-based radiotherapy. Every receptor here comes from a man aged 35-49 years with gastric cancer.

V and J are TRBV2 and TRBJ2-3; 7 nucleotides agree with TRBD1. The length of the CDR3 is 13 residues. The V segment lost 10 bases and the J segment 9 bases; nucleotides outside the gene matches: 13. CDR1 and CDR2 from the germline V gene are SNHLY and FYNNEI. CDR3 sequence: CATNRGPNLTQYF. CDR3 nucleotides: TGTGCCACCAATAGGGGGCCCAATCTAACGCAGTATTTT.

The chain uses TRBV27 and TRBJ2-7; no definite D call. CDR3 length: 15 residues. Germline V gives CDR1 MNHEY, CDR2 SMNVEV (reference sequence). Between the trimmed V and J ends, which lost 2 bases and 5 bases, there was a span of 16 bases. The CDR3: CASSLGNRGIHEQYF. The CDR3 coding sequence is TGTGCCAGCAGTTTAGGAAACCGTGGTATCCACGAGCAGTACTTC.

There are a few counts of this clone. This chain joins TRBV9 and TRBJ1-2; TRBD1 aligns across 8 bases. Germline V CDR1 and CDR2: SGDLS, YYNGEE. The CDR3 runs to 13 residues. The trim removed 3 bases at V and 11 bases at J, leaving 9 bases unmatched. The CDR3 is CASSAEDRGAYTF. CDR3 nucleotides: TGTGCCAGCAGCGCGGAAGACAGGGGTGCATACACCTTC.

The rearrangement links TRBV2 to TRBJ1-1; D remains unclear. Germline V CDR1 and CDR2: SNHLY, FYNNEI. This CDR3 region has 13 residues. The V end was cut by 5 bases, the J end by 1 base, with 8 bases between. The CDR3 sequence: CASSLTENTEAFF. CDR3 nucleotide sequence: TGTGCCAGCAGTCTAACAGAGAACACTGAAGCTTTCTTT.

This chain connects TRBV7-8 to TRBJ2-7; D tentatively reads TRBD1 or TRBD2 (5 bases each). CDR1 is SGHVS and CDR2 is FQNEAQ in the germline V gene. CDR3 length equals 13 residues. V shed 5 bases and J shed 4 bases, with 12 bases lying between them. As DNA, the CDR3 is TGTGCCAGCAGCACCAGGGACCCTTACGAGCAGTACTTC. It encodes CASSTRDPYEQYF. The full variable domain, its missing parts supplied by reference TRBV7-8 and TRBJ2-7, is GAGVSQSPRYKVAKRGQDVALRCDPISGHVSLFWYQQALGQGPEFLTYFQNEAQLDKSGLPSDRFFAERPEGSVSTLKIQRTQQEDSAVYLCASSTRDPYEQYFGPGTRLTVT.

This chain uses TRBV5-1 with TRBJ1-1; D is ambiguous. This CDR3 contains 14 residues. Germline V lookup: CDR1 SGHRS, CDR2 YFSETQ. Trimming cost V 5 bases and J 10 bases, with 21 bases left between them. The CDR3 coding sequence is TGCGCCAGCAGTTTTTCTACCTCGGACGGGCGAGCTTTCTTT. Translated: CASSFSTSDGRAFF.

This clone was recorded a few times. The chain carries TRBV6-4 and TRBJ2-3; the match to TRBD1 covers 9 bases. This CDR3 is built from 15 residues. CDR1 MRHNA and CDR2 SNTAGT come from the germline V gene. The trim removed 2 bases at V and 0 bases at J, leaving 0 bases unmatched. The CDR3 nucleotides read TGTGCCAGCAGTGACGGGACAGGGAGCACAGATACGCAGTATTTT. It yields the protein CASSDGTGSTDTQYF.

The rearrangement joins TRBV4-2 to TRBJ1-1; D remains unclear. Trimming shortened V by 0 bases and J by 2 bases, and 10 bases separated the two germline ends. Germline V gene lookup returns CDR1 LGHNA and CDR2 YNFKEQ. CDR3 length: 15 amino acids. The CDR3 DNA reads TGTGCCAGCAGCCAAGATCGTCTCAGAAACACTGAAGCTTTCTTT. Translated: CASSQDRLRNTEAFF.

This chain joins TRBV11-2 and TRBJ2-7; 10 bases fit TRBD1. Germline V CDR1 and CDR2: SGHAT, FQNNGV. The CDR3 spans 15 residues. V lost 4 bases and J lost 5; bases outside the gene matches: 8. In DNA form, the CDR3 reads TGTGCCAGCAGCTGGGACAGGGGAGGTAGGCACGAGCAGTACTTC. This sequence encodes CASSWDRGGRHEQYF.

The chain has TRBV4-1 and TRBJ2-3, with D maybe TRBD2 (6 bases). V shed 3 bases and J shed 4 bases, with 14 bases lying between them. This CDR3 is 15 amino acids long. The germline V gene encodes CDR1 MGHRA and CDR2 YSYEKL. The CDR3 DNA follows: TGCGCCAGCAGCCAGAGACTAGGAGATGCAGATACGCAGTATTTT. This encodes CASSQRLGDADTQYF.

This chain links TRBV27 with TRBJ1-6, with a tentative D call TRBD1 (5 bases). V lost 5 bases to trimming and J lost 6 bases, with 14 bases between them. The V gene's germline CDR1 is MNHEY and CDR2 SMNVEV (reference sequence). The CDR3 is 15 residues long. For the CDR3, the DNA is TGTGCCAGCAGTAACACCGTGGGGGGTAATTCACCCCTCCACTTT. It encodes CASSNTVGGNSPLHF.

This clone came up a few times. Lacking the conserved final phenylalanine or tryptophan, this CDR3 likely reflects a read error. No DNA is shown, since the ends of the CDR3 on it are uncertain; the CDR3 is the one TCRdb lists. This chain connects TRBV5-6 to TRBJ2-6. Germline values: CDR1 SGHDT, CDR2 YYEEEE. The length of the CDR3 is 14 amino acids, counting both ends. The CDR3 sequence is CASWEGNSHKVGPI.

The chain couples TRBV30 to TRBJ1-2; 12 bases agree with TRBD1. This CDR3 is built from 15 residues. Germline-derived CDR1 and CDR2 are GTSNPN and SVGIG (reference sequence). V shed 1 base and J 4 bases; nucleotides not matched to a gene: 4. The CDR3 region has the DNA TGTGCCTGGAGTGACGGGACAGGGGGCGTCTATGGCTACACCTTC. It translates to CAWSDGTGGVYGYTF.

The chain has TRBV7-6 and TRBJ1-3; 9 bases line up with TRBD1. The germline CDR1 and CDR2 sequences are SGHVS and FNYEAQ. The CDR3 has 16 amino acids. J gave up 2 bases and V 4 bases, and 6 bases lay outside the gene matches. CDR3 DNA: TGTGCCAGCAGCTGGGGACAGGGAGAAACTGGAAACACCATATATTTT. Translation: CASSWGQGETGNTIYF.

The CDR3 nucleotides read TGTGCCAGCTCACCTATTCAGGACGACTATGGCTACACCTTC. It encodes CASSPIQDDYGYTF. V is TRBV18 and J is TRBJ1-2, with D unclear. Germline V gene lookup returns CDR1 KGHSH and CDR2 LQKENI. The CDR3 has 14 residues. V lost 3 bases and J 3 bases, leaving 11 bases between the germline ends.

V and J are TRBV6-1 and TRBJ1-2; weak D call: TRBD1 (5 bases). The germline V and J ends were trimmed by 3 bases and 4 bases, with 9 bases remaining between them. The length of the CDR3 is 13 residues. The germline V gene has CDR1 MNHNS and CDR2 SASEGT. CDR3 residues: CASSDRQGYGYTF. In nucleotides, the CDR3 is TGTGCCAGCAGTGATCGGCAGGGCTATGGCTACACCTTC.

The chain combines TRBV7-9 with TRBJ1-4; 9 positions match TRBD1. The CDR3 spans 16 residues. V trimming: 5 bases; J trimming: 0 bases; junction bases outside the gene matches: 4. In germline, CDR1 is SEHNR, CDR2 FQNEAQ (reference sequence). The DNA for the CDR3 is TGTGCCAGCAGCCCCGGACAGGGGACAACTAATGAAAAACTGTTTTTT. This sequence encodes CASSPGQGTTNEKLFF.

By share of the sample, this clone is medium-sized. Other DNA sequences of this sample code for an identical CDR3. The chain is built from TRBV7-2 and TRBJ1-3, with D hard to call. Germline-derived CDR1 and CDR2 are SGHTA and FQGNSA. Between the trimmed V and J ends, which lost 5 bases and 3 bases, there was a span of 5 bases. This CDR3 has 12 residues. CDR3 sequence reads: CASSPSGNTIYF. CDR3 nucleotide sequence: TGTGCCAGCAGCCCTAGTGGAAACACCATATATTTT.

This chain uses TRBV12-5 with TRBJ1-3, with D possibly matching TRBD1 (5 bases). The CDR3 consists of 15 residues. V was clipped by 1 base and J by 0 bases, with 7 bases between them. The germline gives CDR1 LGHNT, CDR2 FRNRAP. CDR3: CASGLGDHSGNTIYF. CDR3 sequence (DNA): TGTGCTAGTGGTTTGGGGGACCACTCTGGAAACACCATATATTTT.

The chain couples TRBV5-1 to TRBJ1-6; possible D gene TRBD1, 6 bases. V was cut by 4 bases and J by 9 bases, with 14 bases left in between. Germline V gives CDR1 SGHRS, CDR2 YFSETQ. The CDR3 extends over 14 amino acids. The CDR3 DNA is TGCGCCAGCAGCCCGGACAGCCCGGGTTCACCCCTCCACTTT. Amino acids: CASSPDSPGSPLHF.

This rearrangement joins TRBV5-6 to TRBJ2-1, with 7 bases identical to TRBD1. Germline CDR1 SGHDT, CDR2 YYEEEE. J gave up 14 bases and V 3 bases, and 5 bases lay outside the gene matches. The CDR3 contains 11 residues. CDR3 in amino acids: CASSSRDREFF. The CDR3 bases are TGTGCCAGCAGCTCCCGGGACAGAGAGTTCTTC.

CDR3 bases: TGTGCCAGCAGCGTAGGGGCGGGGGCCTTAGCCGGGGAGCTGTTTTTT. Residues: CASSVGAGALAGELFF. This chain links TRBV9 with TRBJ2-2; TRBD2 might be the D (7 bases). Trimming pared 0 bases from V and 6 bases from J, leaving 15 bases between. Germline CDR1 SGDLS, CDR2 YYNGEE. The CDR3 has 16 amino acids.

The gene calls are TRBV7-2 and TRBJ1-1; the D is unclear. Trimming cost V 3 bases and J 3 bases, with 14 bases left between them. The germline gives CDR1 SGHTA, CDR2 FQGNSA. The CDR3 covers 15 residues. The DNA for the CDR3 is TGTGCCAGCAGCTTGACTTTGACTAGCCACACTGAAGCTTTCTTT. It codes for CASSLTLTSHTEAFF. The full variable domain, completed using reference TRBV7-2 and TRBJ1-1, is GAGVSQSPSNKVTEKGKDVELRCDPISGHTALYWYRQSLGQGLEFLIYFQGNSAPDKSGLPSDRFSAERTGGSVSTLTIQRTQQEDSAVYLCASSLTLTSHTEAFFGQGTRLTVV.

The chain couples TRBV18 to TRBJ1-1; a possible D gene is TRBD1 (5 bases). Per germline, CDR1 KGHSH and CDR2 LQKENI. The V and J ends lost 3 bases and 0 bases respectively, with 23 bases between them. The CDR3 totals 19 residues. For the CDR3, the DNA is TGTGCCAGCTCACCGAGTCTTCGACCCCGGGGCAGGATGAACACTGAAGCTTTCTTT. Its translation is CASSPSLRPRGRMNTEAFF. Combining the CDR3 with reference TRBV18 and TRBJ1-1 gives the whole variable domain NAGVMQNPRHLVRRRGQEARLRCSPMKGHSHVYWYRQLPEEGLKFMVYLQKENIIDESGMPKERFSAEFPKEGPSILRIQQVVRGDSAAYFCASSPSLRPRGRMNTEAFFGQGTRLTVV.

J is TRBJ1-3 and V is TRBV4-2; the D is unclear. Germline CDR1 reads LGHNA; CDR2 reads YNFKEQ. The CDR3 extends over 14 amino acids. V gave up 5 bases and J gave up 1 base, with 9 bases separating them. The CDR3 nucleotides are TGTGCCAGCAGCTTGGCCAATTCTGGAAACACCATATATTTT. Translated: CASSLANSGNTIYF.